Shown below are 23 T cell receptor beta chains from a single sample sequenced in a study of identical twins. TCRdb recomputed calls from the 5' RACE reads with MiXCR, one row per CDR3 protein. The repertoire has some 210,000 distinct CDR3 sequences, about a sixth of them found once; the top ten carry 35% to 50%. The same sample was also used in a study of T cells expressing NK-cell markers.

Input material: CD8+ T cells sorted from blood. The receptors shown here come from a young woman in good health.

V gene TRBV6-2 or TRBV6-3 combines with J gene TRBJ2-3; the D gene is possibly TRBD2 (5 bases). Trimming removed 6 bases from V and 8 bases from J, with 9 bases in between. This CDR3 spans 11 amino acids. Germline lookup yields CDR1 MNHEY and CDR2 SVGEGT. The CDR3 sequence: CASSSGITQYF. For the CDR3, the DNA is TGTGCCAGCAGCTCCGGGATTACGCAGTATTTT.

This clonotype was recorded a few times. The chain employs TRBV11-2 and TRBJ2-6, with 8 bases that match TRBD1. This CDR3 contains 19 residues. Trimming removed 6 bases from V and 0 bases from J; junction bases left unmatched: 13. Germline V CDR1 and CDR2: SGHAT, FQNNGV. CDR3 bases: TGTGCCAGCAGACGACAGGGGCCCCCCTACCTCTCTGGGGCCAACGTCCTGACTTTC. The encoded protein is CASRRQGPPYLSGANVLTF. Full variable domain (outside the CDR3, taken from reference TRBV11-2 and TRBJ2-6): EAGVAQSPRYKIIEKRQSVAFWCNPISGHATLYWYQQILGQGPKLLIQFQNNGVVDDSQLPKDRFSAERLKGVDSTLKIQPAKLEDSAVYLCASRRQGPPYLSGANVLTFGAGSRLTVL.

V usage is TRBV5-1 and J usage is TRBJ1-4; D gene ambiguous. CDR3 size: 15 residues. Per the germline V gene, CDR1 is SGHRS and CDR2 is YFSETQ. The V end was cut by 1 base, the J end by 0 bases, with 7 bases between. The CDR3 sequence: CASSLTGTTNEKLFF. The CDR3 DNA follows: TGCGCCAGCAGCTTGACGGGGACAACTAATGAAAAACTGTTTTTT.

Ten or more counts support this clonotype. The chain combines TRBV20-1 with TRBJ2-5; the match to TRBD2 covers 9 bases. From germline, CDR1 is DFQATT and CDR2 SNEGSKA (reference sequence). V gave up 2 bases and J gave up 2 bases; unmatched junction bases: 15. The CDR3 sequence is 18 residues long. In nucleotides, the CDR3 is TGCAGTGCTAGAAGCGTATCTAGCGGGAATTCGATTCAAGAGACCCAGTACTTC. Translated: CSARSVSSGNSIQETQYF.

In this sample, this clonotype turned up a few times. The chain uses TRBV14 and TRBJ2-3; TRBD2 is a possible D gene (5 bases). In germline, CDR1 is SGHDN, CDR2 FVKESK. V was shortened by 1 base and J by 0 bases, with 8 bases between the two germline ends. The CDR3 length is 15 residues. The CDR3 DNA reads TGTGCCAGCAGCCAAGGGGAGCATAGCACAGATACGCAGTATTTT. Amino acids: CASSQGEHSTDTQYF.

A single count supports this clonotype. The chain couples TRBV12-5 to TRBJ2-5, with 7 bases that match TRBD2. Unmatched junction bases numbered 10, after V lost 1 base and J lost 5 bases. Germline V gene sequence: CDR1 LGHNT, CDR2 FRNRAP. The CDR3 runs 16 residues. CDR3 DNA sequence: TGTGCTAGTGGTTTGGCAGGCGACTCGCGGGAGGAGACCCAGTACTTC. Translated, it gives CASGLAGDSREETQYF.

The CDR3 DNA reads TGTGCCAGCAGCCATGGCTCCTACAATGAGCAGTTCTTC. Its protein is CASSHGSYNEQFF. The chain carries TRBV14 and TRBJ2-1; D unclear. This CDR3 is 13 amino acids long. Germline-derived CDR1 and CDR2 are SGHDN and FVKESK. The ends were cut back, 3 bases at V and 0 bases at J, with 3 bases in the middle. Complete variable domain (other parts from reference TRBV14 and TRBJ2-1): EAGVTQFPSHSVIEKGQTVTLRCDPISGHDNLYWYRRVMGKEIKFLLHFVKESKQDESGMPNNRFLAERTGGTYSTLKVQPAELEDSGVYFCASSHGSYNEQFFGPGTRLTVL.

The V and J genes are TRBV5-1 and TRBJ2-4; tentative D call: TRBD1 (6 bases). This CDR3 has 16 residues. Trimming left V 1 base short and J 0 bases short, with 11 bases between. CDR1 and CDR2 (germline): SGHRS, YFSETQ. CDR3 in DNA: TGCGCCAGCAGCTTGTTTGGGGGCCTAGCCAAAAACATTCAGTACTTC. This sequence encodes CASSLFGGLAKNIQYF. Based on the CDR3 plus reference TRBV5-1 and TRBJ2-4, the full variable domain is KAGVTQTPRYLIKTRGQQVTLSCSPISGHRSVSWYQQTPGQGLQFLFEYFSETQRNKGNFPGRFSGRQFSNSRSEMNVSTLELGDSALYLCASSLFGGLAKNIQYFGAGTRLSVL.

The chain combines TRBV7-9 with TRBJ2-1; 9 positions match TRBD1. This CDR3 has 15 amino acids. V gave up 5 bases and J gave up 4 bases; unmatched junction bases: 6. The V gene's germline CDR1 is SEHNR and CDR2 FQNEAQ (reference sequence). The CDR3, as DNA: TGTGCCAGCAGCACCCCCGGGACAGGGTACAATGAGCAGTTCTTC. It is translated as CASSTPGTGYNEQFF. The full variable domain, in which reference TRBV7-9 and TRBJ2-1 provide the parts outside the CDR3, is DTGVSQNPRHKITKRGQNVTFRCDPISEHNRLYWYRQTLGQGPEFLTYFQNEAQLEKSRLLSDRFSAERPKGSFSTLEIQRTEQGDSAMYLCASSTPGTGYNEQFFGPGTRLTVL.

This clonotype was seen more than once but under ten times. V usage is TRBV9 and J usage is TRBJ2-2; TRBD2 matches 10 bases. The CDR3 contains 15 residues. V shed 4 bases and J 9 bases; nucleotides not matched to a gene: 9. Germline V gene lookup returns CDR1 SGDLS and CDR2 YYNGEE. As DNA, the CDR3 is TGTGCCAGCAGCCTCACTAGCGGGGACAGAAGGGAGCTGTTTTTT. Translated, it gives CASSLTSGDRRELFF. The complete variable domain, with remaining parts taken from reference TRBV9 and TRBJ2-2, reads DSGVTQTPKHLITATGQRVTLRCSPRSGDLSVYWYQQSLDQGLQFLIQYYNGEERAKGNILERFSAQQFPDLHSELNLSSLELGDSALYFCASSLTSGDRRELFFGEGSRLTVL.

This clonotype was counted once. This chain links TRBV2 with TRBJ2-7; D is possibly TRBD1 or TRBD2 (5 bases each). This CDR3 is built from 16 residues. Trimming removed 1 base from V and 1 base from J, with 14 bases in between. CDR1 and CDR2 from the germline V gene are SNHLY and FYNNEI. This CDR3 is CASSEELARGSYEQYF. CDR3 coding DNA: TGTGCCAGCAGTGAAGAGTTGGCGAGGGGTTCCTACGAGCAGTACTTC.

There are a few counts of this clonotype. CDR3 sequence reads: CASSYSPGTSQETQYF. As DNA, the CDR3 is TGTGCCAGCAGTTACTCTCCAGGGACCAGTCAAGAGACCCAGTACTTC. The chain uses TRBV6-5 and TRBJ2-5; D assignment may be TRBD1 or TRBD2 (5 bases each). From germline, CDR1 is MNHEY and CDR2 SVGAGI. CDR3 size: 16 residues. V was clipped by 0 bases and J by 2 bases, with 13 bases between them.

J is TRBJ2-4 and V is TRBV3-1; D not resolved. The CDR3 totals 11 residues. Germline V gene sequence: CDR1 LGHDT, CDR2 YNNKEL (reference sequence). V gave up 4 bases and J gave up 9 bases, with 7 bases separating them. The CDR3, as DNA: TGTGCCAGCAGCCTTCCGCCCATTCAGTACTTC. Its protein is CASSLPPIQYF. The complete variable domain, with remaining parts taken from reference TRBV3-1 and TRBJ2-4, reads DTAVSQTPKYLVTQMGNDKSIKCEQNLGHDTMYWYKQDSKKFLKIMFSYNNKELIINETVPNRFSPKSPDKAHLNLHINSLELGDSAVYFCASSLPPIQYFGAGTRLSVL.

With respect to this clonotype: A read error may produce the germline difference seen at one junction end. The chain uses TRBV12-3 or TRBV12-4 and TRBJ2-5; 9 bases map to TRBD2. This CDR3 contains 18 residues. The DNA for the CDR3 is TGTGCCTGCAGATGGGGAGAATCGGGTAGCGGGAGCAAAGAGACCCAGTACTTC. Its translation: CACRWGESGSGSKETQYF.

This chain links TRBV3-1 with TRBJ2-1; 7 positions match TRBD1. Germline assignment: CDR1 LGHDT and CDR2 YNNKEL (reference sequence). CDR3 length: 16 amino acids. V was clipped by 3 bases and J by 0 bases; unmatched bases: 5. The CDR3 DNA sequence: TGTGCCAGCAGCCACCCCCGGGACAGCTCCTACAATGAGCAGTTCTTC. Protein: CASSHPRDSSYNEQFF.

This clonotype was seen a few times. This chain uses TRBV15 with TRBJ1-1; tentative D call: TRBD1 (5 bases). CDR3 length: 12 amino acids. Trimming cost V 1 base and J 7 bases, with 7 bases left between them. Germline V CDR1 and CDR2: LNHNV, YYDKDF (reference sequence). CDR3 nucleotides: TGTGCCACCAGCAGAGGGGGGGTTGAAGCTTTCTTT. This encodes CATSRGGVEAFF.

The genes are TRBV6-5 and TRBJ2-2; 8 bases are shared with TRBD1. The CDR3 runs to 19 residues. The germline V gene encodes CDR1 MNHEY and CDR2 SVGAGI. The trim removed 0 bases at V and 4 bases at J, leaving 13 bases unmatched. CDR3 nucleotides: TGTGCCAGCAGTTACTCGAACCCTTTGGACAGGGAAGGCACCGGGGAGCTGTTTTTT. Residues: CASSYSNPLDREGTGELFF.

The chain recombines TRBV12-3 or TRBV12-4 with TRBJ1-5; D is possibly TRBD1 (5 bases). The CDR3 has 15 residues. V lost 3 bases to trimming and J lost 0 bases, with 9 bases between them. The CDR3 DNA reads as TGTGCCAGCAGTTTTGGGGACTATAGCAATCAGCCCCAGCATTTT. Translated, it gives CASSFGDYSNQPQHF.

This clonotype was seen repeatedly, ten times or more. The gene calls are TRBV5-6 and TRBJ2-1, with 11 bases fitting TRBD1. Germline values: CDR1 SGHDT, CDR2 YYEEEE. The CDR3 totals 15 residues. The ends lost 4 bases at V and 8 bases at J; junction bases unmatched: 8. CDR3 sequence reads: CASSLRDRGRHEQFF. For the CDR3, the DNA is TGTGCCAGCAGCCTTCGGGACAGGGGGAGGCATGAGCAGTTCTTC.

This clonotype was detected ten times or more. The chain links TRBV20-1 to TRBJ2-3, with 7 bases that match TRBD2. The V and J ends lost 7 bases and 2 bases, in that order; junction bases with no gene match: 12. Germline-derived CDR1 and CDR2 are DFQATT and SNEGSKA (reference sequence). The CDR3 length is 15 residues. In nucleotides, the CDR3 is TGCAGTGTACTCACTAGCGACTTCTACACAGATACGCAGTATTTT. Its translation: CSVLTSDFYTDTQYF.

This clonotype was detected only a few times. The V call is TRBV27, the J call TRBJ2-7; 7 nucleotides match TRBD1. CDR1 and CDR2 (germline): MNHEY, SMNVEV (reference sequence). The length of the CDR3 is 14 residues. The J segment lost 1 base and the V segment lost 5 bases, leaving 5 bases of the junction unmatched. The CDR3 region is CASSALDRSYEQYF. CDR3 nucleotides: TGTGCCAGCAGTGCCCTGGACAGGTCCTACGAGCAGTACTTC.

The CDR3 DNA follows: TGTGCCAGCAGTTTTAACAGGGGAGACACTGAAGCTTTCTTT. This encodes CASSFNRGDTEAFF. The genes are TRBV12-3 or TRBV12-4 and TRBJ1-1; 7 nucleotides align to TRBD1. The CDR3 has 14 amino acids. With V trimmed by 3 bases and J by 3 bases, 4 bases remained unmatched.

The rearrangement links TRBV20-1 to TRBJ2-1; D might be TRBD2 (5 bases). The germline V gene has CDR1 DFQATT and CDR2 SNEGSKA (reference sequence). Trimming left V 0 bases short and J 4 bases short, with 19 bases between. The CDR3 extends over 17 amino acids. The CDR3: CSARDGGVASPYNEQFF. CDR3 DNA sequence: TGCAGTGCTAGAGATGGAGGAGTGGCTAGTCCGTACAATGAGCAGTTCTTC.